Included here is one T cell receptor beta chain sequence, with context. Its specificity is not known. The data are from a study of OX40 agonist ivuxolimab in advanced cancers. Looking at the study overall: Patients' therapy was ivuxolimab, an antibody that acts as an agonist of OX40 (CD134). The patients received ivuxolimab by intravenous route every 2 weeks at 0.01 to 10 mg/kg.

General study findings and limits: The authors did not determine the antigen specificity of the expanded peripheral T cells. Expanded clones tended on average to be more numerous among CD8+ T cells than CD4+.

The repertoire was sequenced with immunoSEQ multiplex PCR; TCRdb's copy has only in-frame clones and lacks some. Seen here are around 40,000 clones, 80% observed once, and the top ten hold 3.5% to 5%. The CDR3 covers 12 residues. CDR1 and CDR2 (germline): LGHNA, YSLEER. With 6 bases removed from V and 2 bases from J, the gap between germline ends came to 6 bases. The sample here was CD4+ or CD8+ T cells sorted from blood, taken in a trial of the OX40 agonist ivuxolimab. This chain links TRBV4-3 with TRBJ2-3, with D maybe TRBD2 (5 bases). This TCR derives from an adult with an advanced solid tumor such as melanoma, head and neck, liver or kidney cancer. CDR3 DNA sequence: TGCGCCAGCAGTAGCGACACAGATACGCAGTATTTT. The encoded protein is CASSSDTDTQYF.